This TCR beta chain was documented in a study of blood T cell repertoires in COVID-19. Overall study context: PBMCs, B-cell-depleted T cells, or T cells provided the cDNA or gDNA that made up the material.

TCRdb's copy holds only in-frame clones and misses some; the assay was immunoSEQ multiplex PCR. The data hold roughly 14,000 clones, with approximately 86% observed a single time. This CDR3 has 14 amino acids. V lost 7 bases and J lost 0, with 12 bases in between. CDR1 is MNHEY and CDR2 is SVGAGI in the germline V gene. This TCR was recovered from a human donor in a cohort sampled during active COVID-19. The sequenced material came from peripheral blood. The chain employs TRBV6-5 and TRBJ1-1; a possible D gene is TRBD1 (6 bases). The CDR3 DNA sequence: TGTGCCAGCATCGGGGACACGATGAACACTGAAGCTTTCTTT. Its translation is CASIGDTMNTEAFF.